Following are 22 T cell receptor beta chains from one sample sequenced in a study of beta chain features in type 1 diabetes. Whole-study findings and limits: Shorter TCRB CDR3s, moderately but significantly so, marked every one of the four CD4+ subsets in Type 1 diabetes patients.

No antigens are known for them. Sequencing targeted expressed TCRB transcripts, as all isolated RNA had been reverse transcribed. The assay was immunoSEQ multiplex PCR, and TCRdb's table has in-frame clones only and misses some. This table holds around 70,000 clones, nearly 50% found once. The sample taken for sequencing was central memory CD4+ T cells from blood. The receptors were gathered from a man in his thirties or forties with type 1 diabetes.

Details on this clone: An end of the junction differs from the germline gene, which may be a read error. The chain couples TRBV30 to TRBJ2-3; 11 nucleotides line up with TRBD2. The CDR3 is made up of 15 amino acids. The germline V gene encodes CDR1 GTSNPN and CDR2 SVGIG (reference sequence). The CDR3 spells CSWSPLAGGTDTQYF. The CDR3, as DNA: TGTTCCTGGAGCCCACTAGCGGGGGGCACAGATACGCAGTATTTT.

This clone was counted only a few times. The V call is TRBV5-1, the J call TRBJ2-6; D is possibly TRBD2 (6 bases). The germline V and J ends were trimmed by 5 bases and 0 bases, with 12 bases remaining between them. The CDR3 runs 16 residues. CDR1 and CDR2 (germline): SGHRS, YFSETQ. CDR3 in amino acids: CASSPLGLSGANVLTF. DNA of the CDR3: TGCGCCAGCAGTCCCTTGGGACTCTCTGGGGCCAACGTCCTGACTTTC. Full variable domain (remainder filled in from reference TRBV5-1 and TRBJ2-6): KAGVTQTPRYLIKTRGQQVTLSCSPISGHRSVSWYQQTPGQGLQFLFEYFSETQRNKGNFPGRFSGRQFSNSRSEMNVSTLELGDSALYLCASSPLGLSGANVLTFGAGSRLTVL.

The rearrangement joins TRBV5-4 to TRBJ2-2; 12 bases agree with TRBD2. Germline CDR1 is SGHNT and CDR2 is YYREEE (reference sequence). Unmatched junction bases numbered 10, after V lost 4 bases and J lost 6 bases. The CDR3 loop spans 17 amino acids. As DNA, the CDR3 is TGTGCCAGCAGCCCAAGGACTAGCGGGGCAGGGGCCGGGGAGCTGTTTTTT. Translation: CASSPRTSGAGAGELFF.

Note on this clone: The germline gene is not matched at one end of the junction; a read error may be the cause. The rearrangement joins TRBV18 to TRBJ1-3; TRBD1 might be the D (6 bases). Per germline, CDR1 KGHSH and CDR2 LQKENI. The length of the CDR3 is 16 residues. In nucleotides, the CDR3 is TGTGCCAGCTCACCACCACAGGGCCGCTCTGGAGACACCATATATTTT. Its translation: CASSPPQGRSGDTIYF. Full variable domain (rest looked up from reference TRBV18 and TRBJ1-3): NAGVMQNPRHLVRRRGQEARLRCSPMKGHSHVYWYRQLPEEGLKFMVYLQKENIIDESGMPKERFSAEFPKEGPSILRIQQVVRGDSAAYFCASSPPQGRSGDTIYFGEGSWLTVV.

The V gene is TRBV18, the J gene TRBJ2-4, with 12 positions matching TRBD2. The CDR3 covers 17 residues. Germline CDR1 reads KGHSH; CDR2 reads LQKENI. The V segment lost 0 bases and the J segment 5 bases; nucleotides outside the gene matches: 5. In DNA, the CDR3 is TGTGCCAGCTCACCACCGGCTAGCGGGAGGGCGGAAAACATTCAGTACTTC. Its protein is CASSPPASGRAENIQYF.

V usage is TRBV6-1 and J usage is TRBJ2-7, with D hard to call. Deletions cut 6 bases from V and 3 bases from J, with 3 bases between. Germline V gene lookup returns CDR1 MNHNS and CDR2 SASEGT. This CDR3 comprises 10 residues. The CDR3 DNA sequence: TGTGCCAGCAGCATCTACGAGCAGTACTTC. This encodes CASSIYEQYF.

This clone was counted between two and nine times. This chain links TRBV5-1 with TRBJ2-2; no firm D call. Trimming left V 6 bases short and J 7 bases short, with 10 bases between. The CDR3 contains 12 residues. The germline CDR1 and CDR2 sequences are SGHRS and YFSETQ. The CDR3, as DNA: TGCGCCAGCAAACAAGAGGTCGGGGAGCTGTTTTTT. As protein: CASKQEVGELFF.

This clone was observed a handful of times. V and J are TRBV18 and TRBJ2-5; D is perhaps TRBD2 (5 bases). CDR1 is KGHSH, CDR2 LQKENI, per germline. The CDR3 sequence is 13 residues long. V lost 3 bases to trimming and J lost 2 bases, with 7 bases between them. This CDR3 reads CASSPGRQETQYF. Here the CDR3 DNA reads TGTGCCAGCTCACCGGGGAGACAAGAGACCCAGTACTTC.

J is TRBJ2-5 and V is TRBV28, with TRBD1 as a possible D gene (6 bases). The J call is in doubt because the DNA end fits TRBJ2-7 better. Germline assignment: CDR1 MDHEN and CDR2 SYDVKM. CDR3 length: 13 amino acids. CDR3 sequence (DNA): TGTGCCAGCAATCCACAGGGTTTGGGCGAGCAGTACTTC. It specifies CASNPQGLGEQYF.

This chain uses TRBV10-2 with TRBJ2-1, with 7 bases lining up with TRBD2. The ends lost 0 bases at V and 10 bases at J; junction bases unmatched: 9. CDR1 and CDR2 from the germline V gene are WSHSY and SAAADI. CDR3 length equals 15 residues. This CDR3 reads CASSESTPSGREQFF. CDR3 DNA sequence: TGCGCCAGCAGTGAGTCGACTCCTAGCGGAAGAGAGCAGTTCTTC.

The chain joins TRBV11-2 to TRBJ2-3, with a tentative D call TRBD2 (5 bases). V lost 5 bases and J lost 1, with 10 bases in between. This CDR3 spans 14 amino acids. The germline CDR1 and CDR2 sequences are SGHAT and FQNNGV. CDR3 nucleotides: TGTGCCAGCAGCGAGCTGAGGGGCACAGATACGCAGTATTTT. Residues: CASSELRGTDTQYF.

V usage is TRBV19 and J usage is TRBJ1-6; 7 bases are a match to TRBD1. From germline, CDR1 is LNHDA and CDR2 SQIVND (reference sequence). CDR3 length: 15 residues. Unmatched junction bases numbered 16, after V lost 5 bases and J lost 15 bases. The CDR3 DNA sequence: TGTGCCAGTAGTCCCTTCGCCGGGGGCACAGGGGTCCTCCACTTT. Encoded protein: CASSPFAGGTGVLHF.

This clone showed up just a few times. The rearrangement links TRBV5-6 to TRBJ1-2, with 10 bases matching TRBD1. The V and J ends lost 3 bases and 3 bases, in that order; junction bases with no gene match: 8. Germline CDR1 SGHDT, CDR2 YYEEEE. This CDR3 region has 16 residues. CDR3 in amino acids: CASSSVAGQGDYGYTF. In DNA, the CDR3 is TGTGCCAGCAGCTCAGTCGCCGGACAGGGGGACTATGGCTACACCTTC.

The genes are TRBV19 and TRBJ2-2; D gene unclear. Between the trimmed V and J ends, which lost 2 bases and 1 base, there was a span of 8 bases. This CDR3 spans 15 amino acids. Germline V CDR1 and CDR2: LNHDA, SQIVND (reference sequence). In nucleotides, the CDR3 is TGTGCCAGTAGTATAAGAGGTCGGAACACCGGGGAGCTGTTTTTT. Its translation is CASSIRGRNTGELFF.

This clone was seen more than once but under ten times. The chain combines TRBV29-1 with TRBJ1-2, with 11 bases lining up with TRBD1. V gave up 7 bases and J gave up 8 bases; unmatched junction bases: 6. The germline CDR1 and CDR2 sequences are SQVTM and ANQGSEA. There are 12 residues in the CDR3. This chain's CDR3 is CSATGQGGGYTF. CDR3 DNA sequence: TGCAGCGCGACGGGACAGGGGGGGGGCTACACCTTC. Based on the CDR3 plus reference TRBV29-1 and TRBJ1-2, the full variable domain is SAVISQKPSRDICQRGTSLTIQCQVDSQVTMMFWYRQQPGQSLTLIATANQGSEATYESGFVIDKFPISRPNLTFSTLTVSNMSPEDSSIYLCSATGQGGGYTFGSGTRLTVV.

The chain recombines TRBV12-5 with TRBJ2-7; TRBD1 agrees at 12 bases. The germline gives CDR1 LGHNT, CDR2 FRNRAP. There are 16 residues in the CDR3. V lost 4 bases to trimming and J lost 1 base; unmatched junction nucleotides: 5. The CDR3 region has the DNA TGTGCTAGTGGTTGGAGGGGACAGGGGGCTTCCTACGAGCAGTACTTC. Residues: CASGWRGQGASYEQYF.

The CDR3, as DNA: TGTGCCAGCAGCTTATGGGGAGGGGATCAGCCCCAGCATTTT. Protein product: CASSLWGGDQPQHF. The gene calls are TRBV7-2 and TRBJ1-5, with D possibly TRBD1 on 5 matching bases. With 2 bases removed from V and 5 bases from J, the gap between germline ends came to 10 bases. The CDR3 runs 14 residues. Germline-derived CDR1 and CDR2 are SGHTA and FQGNSA.

V gene TRBV9 combines with J gene TRBJ1-1, with D possibly matching TRBD1 (5 bases). The V gene lost 9 bases and the J gene lost 3 bases, with 18 bases spanning the gap. This CDR3 has 14 amino acids. From germline, CDR1 is SGDLS and CDR2 YYNGEE. In DNA, the CDR3 is TGTGCCACCACAAAACTAACGGGGGACACTGAAGCTTTCTTT. This sequence encodes CATTKLTGDTEAFF.

This clone was detected only a few times. This chain uses TRBV29-1 with TRBJ2-2; D remains unclear. V lost 8 bases and J lost 0, with 7 bases in between. Germline CDR1 and CDR2: SQVTM and ANQGSEA. The CDR3 has 12 residues. DNA of the CDR3: TGCAGCCACCGGGCGAACACCGGGGAGCTGTTTTTT. Translated, it gives CSHRANTGELFF.

This clone appeared a few times. The chain has TRBV7-9 and TRBJ1-2, with TRBD1 identical over 8 bases. Germline V gives CDR1 SEHNR, CDR2 FQNEAQ (reference sequence). The ends lost 4 bases at V and 8 bases at J; junction bases unmatched: 9. The CDR3 length is 14 residues. The CDR3: CASSSDRAQSGYTF. The DNA for the CDR3 is TGTGCCAGCAGCTCGGACAGGGCTCAGAGCGGCTACACCTTC. Filled out from reference TRBV7-9 and TRBJ1-2, the complete variable domain reads DTGVSQNPRHKITKRGQNVTFRCDPISEHNRLYWYRQTLGQGPEFLTYFQNEAQLEKSRLLSDRFSAERPKGSFSTLEIQRTEQGDSAMYLCASSSDRAQSGYTFGSGTRLTVV.

This clone has a handful of counts. The chain combines TRBV6-5 with TRBJ1-1; no clear D. Germline CDR1 is MNHEY and CDR2 is SVGAGI. Trimming removed 0 bases at V and 4 bases at J, with 9 bases between. The CDR3 has 14 amino acids. DNA of the CDR3: TGTGCCAGCAGTTACTCGGGAGGAACCACTGAAGCTTTCTTT. It specifies CASSYSGGTTEAFF.

The chain couples TRBV2 to TRBJ2-1, with D hard to call. Per the germline V gene, CDR1 is SNHLY and CDR2 is FYNNEI. This CDR3 region has 12 residues. The V gene lost 8 bases and the J gene lost 7 bases, with 12 bases spanning the gap. This chain's CDR3 is CASRSGPNEQFF. In DNA form, the CDR3 reads TGTGCCAGCCGGTCGGGTCCTAATGAGCAGTTCTTC.